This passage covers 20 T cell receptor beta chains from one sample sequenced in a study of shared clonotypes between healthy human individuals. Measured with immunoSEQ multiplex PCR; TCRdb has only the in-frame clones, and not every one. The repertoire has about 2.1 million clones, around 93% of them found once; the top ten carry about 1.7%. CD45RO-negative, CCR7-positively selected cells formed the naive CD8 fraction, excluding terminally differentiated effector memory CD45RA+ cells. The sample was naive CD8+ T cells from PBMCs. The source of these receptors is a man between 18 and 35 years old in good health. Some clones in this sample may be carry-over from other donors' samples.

CDR3 sequence reads: CASSYTTGTGDNEKLFF. In nucleotides, the CDR3 is TGTGCCAGCAGTTATACCACCGGGACAGGGGATAATGAAAAACTGTTTTTT. The rearrangement joins TRBV28 to TRBJ1-4; TRBD1 aligns across 10 bases. Trimming took 4 bases from V and 4 from J; bases not matched to a gene: 9. The CDR3 spans 17 residues. Germline V gene sequence: CDR1 MDHEN, CDR2 SYDVKM. Full variable domain (remainder filled in from reference TRBV28 and TRBJ1-4): DVKVTQSSRYLVKRTGEKVFLECVQDMDHENMFWYRQDPGLGLRLIYFSYDVKMKEKGDIPEGYSVSREKKERFSLILESASTNQTSMYLCASSYTTGTGDNEKLFFGSGTQLSVL.

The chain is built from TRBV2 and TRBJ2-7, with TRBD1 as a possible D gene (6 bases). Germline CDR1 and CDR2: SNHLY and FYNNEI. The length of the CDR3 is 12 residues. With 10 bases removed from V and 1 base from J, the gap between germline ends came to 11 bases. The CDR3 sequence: CAIPTGSYEQYF. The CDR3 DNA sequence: TGTGCCATCCCGACAGGATCCTACGAGCAGTACTTC.

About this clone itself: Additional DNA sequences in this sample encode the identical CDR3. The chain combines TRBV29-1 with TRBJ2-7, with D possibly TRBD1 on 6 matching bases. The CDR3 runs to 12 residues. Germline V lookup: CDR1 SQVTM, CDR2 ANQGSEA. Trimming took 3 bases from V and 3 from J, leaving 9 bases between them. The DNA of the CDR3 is TGCAGCGTTGAGGACAGATTCTACGAGCAGTACTTC. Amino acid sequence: CSVEDRFYEQYF.

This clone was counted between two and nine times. The CDR3 DNA reads TGTGCCAGCAGTGGACAGGGGGTGAACACTGAAGCTTTCTTT. It is translated as CASSGQGVNTEAFF. V usage is TRBV6-5 and J usage is TRBJ1-1, with 10 bases identical to TRBD1. Germline V lookup: CDR1 MNHEY, CDR2 SVGAGI. The V segment lost 5 bases and the J segment 0 bases; nucleotides outside the gene matches: 0. The CDR3 covers 14 residues.

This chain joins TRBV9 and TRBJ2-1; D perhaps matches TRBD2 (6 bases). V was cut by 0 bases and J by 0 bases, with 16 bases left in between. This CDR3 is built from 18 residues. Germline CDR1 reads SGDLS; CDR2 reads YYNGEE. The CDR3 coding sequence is TGTGCCAGCAGCGTAGCTCCCGGGGGAGTAGGCTCCTACAATGAGCAGTTCTTC. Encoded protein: CASSVAPGGVGSYNEQFF. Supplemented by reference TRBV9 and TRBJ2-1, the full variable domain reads DSGVTQTPKHLITATGQRVTLRCSPRSGDLSVYWYQQSLDQGLQFLIQYYNGEERAKGNILERFSAQQFPDLHSELNLSSLELGDSALYFCASSVAPGGVGSYNEQFFGPGTRLTVL.

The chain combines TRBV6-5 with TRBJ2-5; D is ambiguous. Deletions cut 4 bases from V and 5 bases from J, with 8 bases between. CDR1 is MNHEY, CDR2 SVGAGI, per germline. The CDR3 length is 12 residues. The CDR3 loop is CASSSPYETQYF. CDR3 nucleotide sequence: TGTGCCAGCAGTTCCCCCTACGAGACCCAGTACTTC.

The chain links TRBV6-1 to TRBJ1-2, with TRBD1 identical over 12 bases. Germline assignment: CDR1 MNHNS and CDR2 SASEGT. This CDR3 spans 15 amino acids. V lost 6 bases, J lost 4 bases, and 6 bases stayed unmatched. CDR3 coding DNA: TGTGCCAGCAGGGGGACAGGGGGCGCAATCTATGGCTACACCTTC. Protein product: CASRGTGGAIYGYTF.

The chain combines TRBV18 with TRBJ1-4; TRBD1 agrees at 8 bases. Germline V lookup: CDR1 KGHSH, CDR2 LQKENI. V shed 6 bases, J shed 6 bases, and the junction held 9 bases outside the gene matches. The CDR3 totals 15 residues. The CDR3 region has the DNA TGTGCCAGCTCTCTCGCCCGGGACAGGCATGAAAAACTGTTTTTT. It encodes CASSLARDRHEKLFF.

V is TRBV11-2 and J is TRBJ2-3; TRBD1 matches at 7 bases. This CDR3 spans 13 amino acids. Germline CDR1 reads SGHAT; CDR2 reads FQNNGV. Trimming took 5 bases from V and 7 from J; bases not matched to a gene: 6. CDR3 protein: CASSPRQGYTQYF. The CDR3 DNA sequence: TGTGCCAGCAGCCCCCGACAGGGCTATACGCAGTATTTT.

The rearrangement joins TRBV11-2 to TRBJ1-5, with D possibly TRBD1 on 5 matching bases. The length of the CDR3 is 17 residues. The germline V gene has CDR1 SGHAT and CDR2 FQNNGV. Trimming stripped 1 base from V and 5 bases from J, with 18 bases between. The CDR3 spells CASSLARAGTLDQPQHF. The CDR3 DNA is TGTGCCAGCAGCTTAGCCCGAGCCGGGACCTTGGATCAGCCCCAGCATTTT. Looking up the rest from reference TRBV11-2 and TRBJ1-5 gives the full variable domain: EAGVAQSPRYKIIEKRQSVAFWCNPISGHATLYWYQQILGQGPKLLIQFQNNGVVDDSQLPKDRFSAERLKGVDSTLKIQPAKLEDSAVYLCASSLARAGTLDQPQHFGDGTRLSIL.

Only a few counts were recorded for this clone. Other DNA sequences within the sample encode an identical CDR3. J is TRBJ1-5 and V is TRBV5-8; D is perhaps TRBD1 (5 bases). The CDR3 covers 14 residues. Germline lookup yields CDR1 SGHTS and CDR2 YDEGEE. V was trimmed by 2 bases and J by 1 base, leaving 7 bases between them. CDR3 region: CASSFRDSNQPQHF. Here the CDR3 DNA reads TGTGCCAGCAGCTTTCGGGACAGCAATCAGCCCCAGCATTTT.

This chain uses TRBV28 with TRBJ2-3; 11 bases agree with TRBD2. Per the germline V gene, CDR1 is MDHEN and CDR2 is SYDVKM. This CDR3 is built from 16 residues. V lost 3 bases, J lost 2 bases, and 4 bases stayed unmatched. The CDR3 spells CASSFRGLAATDTQYF. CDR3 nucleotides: TGTGCCAGCAGTTTTAGGGGACTAGCGGCCACAGATACGCAGTATTTT. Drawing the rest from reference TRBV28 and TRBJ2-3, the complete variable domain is DVKVTQSSRYLVKRTGEKVFLECVQDMDHENMFWYRQDPGLGLRLIYFSYDVKMKEKGDIPEGYSVSREKKERFSLILESASTNQTSMYLCASSFRGLAATDTQYFGPGTRLTVL.

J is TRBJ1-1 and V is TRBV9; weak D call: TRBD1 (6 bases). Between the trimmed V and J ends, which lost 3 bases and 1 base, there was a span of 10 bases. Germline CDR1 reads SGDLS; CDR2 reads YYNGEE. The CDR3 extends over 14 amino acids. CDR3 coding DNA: TGTGCCAGCAGCGCGGGACACAAGAACACTGAAGCTTTCTTT. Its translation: CASSAGHKNTEAFF.

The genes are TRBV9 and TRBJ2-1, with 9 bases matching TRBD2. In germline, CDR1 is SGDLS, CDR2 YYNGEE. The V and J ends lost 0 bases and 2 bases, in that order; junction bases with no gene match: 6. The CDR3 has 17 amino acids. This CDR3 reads CASSVGYAGGPYNEQFF. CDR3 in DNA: TGTGCCAGCAGCGTAGGTTATGCGGGAGGGCCCTACAATGAGCAGTTCTTC.

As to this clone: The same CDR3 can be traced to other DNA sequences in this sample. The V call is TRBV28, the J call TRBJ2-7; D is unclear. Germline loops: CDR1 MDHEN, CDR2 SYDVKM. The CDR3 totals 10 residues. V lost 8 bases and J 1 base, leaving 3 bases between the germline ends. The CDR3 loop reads CASRSYEQYF. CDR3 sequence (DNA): TGTGCCAGCCGGTCCTACGAGCAGTACTTC.

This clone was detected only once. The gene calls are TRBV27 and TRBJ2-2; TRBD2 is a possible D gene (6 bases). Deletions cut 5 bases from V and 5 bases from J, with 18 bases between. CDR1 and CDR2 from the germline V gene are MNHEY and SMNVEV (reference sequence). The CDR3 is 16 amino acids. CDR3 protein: CASSPGSPSGTGELFF. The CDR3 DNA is TGTGCCAGCAGTCCCGGGTCCCCGAGCGGGACCGGGGAGCTGTTTTTT.

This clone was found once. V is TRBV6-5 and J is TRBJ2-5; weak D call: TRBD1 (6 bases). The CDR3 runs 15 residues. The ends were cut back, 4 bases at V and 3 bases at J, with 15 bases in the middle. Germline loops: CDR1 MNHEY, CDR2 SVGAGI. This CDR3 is CASSSFWGPKETQYF. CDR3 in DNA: TGTGCCAGCAGTTCCTTTTGGGGGCCCAAAGAGACCCAGTACTTC.

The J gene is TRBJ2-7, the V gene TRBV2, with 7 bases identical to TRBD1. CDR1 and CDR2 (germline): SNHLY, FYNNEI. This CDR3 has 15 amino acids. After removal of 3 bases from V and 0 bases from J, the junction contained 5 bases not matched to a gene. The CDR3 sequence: CASSDGTVYSYEQYF. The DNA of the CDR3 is TGTGCCAGCAGTGATGGGACAGTATACTCCTACGAGCAGTACTTC. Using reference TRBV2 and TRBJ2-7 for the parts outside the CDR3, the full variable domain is EPEVTQTPSHQVTQMGQEVILRCVPISNHLYFYWYRQILGQKVEFLVSFYNNEISEKSEIFDDQFSVERPDGSNFTLKIRSTKLEDSAMYFCASSDGTVYSYEQYFGPGTRLTVT.

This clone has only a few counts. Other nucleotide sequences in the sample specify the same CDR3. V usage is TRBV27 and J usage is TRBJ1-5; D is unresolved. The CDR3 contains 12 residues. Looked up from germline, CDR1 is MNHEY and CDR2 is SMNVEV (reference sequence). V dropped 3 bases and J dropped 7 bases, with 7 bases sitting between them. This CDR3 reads CASSLLGQPQHF. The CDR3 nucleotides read TGTGCCAGCAGTTTGTTGGGCCAGCCCCAGCATTTT.

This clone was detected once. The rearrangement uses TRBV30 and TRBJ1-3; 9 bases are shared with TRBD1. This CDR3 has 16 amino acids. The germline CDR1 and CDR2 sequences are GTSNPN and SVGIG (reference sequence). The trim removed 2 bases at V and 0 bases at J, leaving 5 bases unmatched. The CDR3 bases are TGTGCCTGGAGTTGGGACAGGGCATTCTCTGGAAACACCATATATTTT. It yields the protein CAWSWDRAFSGNTIYF.